Shown below are 17 T cell receptor beta chains from a single sample sequenced in a study of blood T cell repertoires in COVID-19. Using immunoSEQ multiplex PCR, the repertoire was profiled, and TCRdb retains in-frame clones only, with some absent. This repertoire shows around 440,000 clones, approximately 90% found once; its top ten account for about 12%. Specimen: peripheral blood. Receptor source: a woman between 45 and 65 years old with COVID-19, enrolled during active disease.

The V call is TRBV7-9, the J call TRBJ2-3, with TRBD1 matching 7 bases. The CDR3 loop spans 15 amino acids. From germline, CDR1 is SEHNR and CDR2 FQNEAQ (reference sequence). V lost 5 bases to trimming and J lost 0 bases; unmatched junction nucleotides: 5. The CDR3 bases are TGTGCCAGCAGCCCAGACAGGGCTAGCACAGATACGCAGTATTTT. Amino acid sequence: CASSPDRASTDTQYF.

This sequence joins TRBV27 and TRBJ1-1; D uncertain. The V and J ends lost 2 bases and 1 base respectively, with 5 bases between them. Germline CDR1 is MNHEY and CDR2 is SMNVEV (reference sequence). The CDR3 consists of 13 residues. Written as DNA, the CDR3 is TGTGCCAGCAGTTTACTAGGGAACACTGAAGCTTTCTTT. Its translation: CASSLLGNTEAFF.

With respect to this clone: One end of the junction varies from germline; a read error may be responsible. The CDR3 here is CATSRVPRGPREFHF. For the CDR3, the DNA is TGTGCCACCAGCAGAGTCCCAAGGGGGCCGCGAGAATTCCACTTC. The V and J genes are TRBV15 and TRBJ1-2, with TRBD1 matching over 7 bases. The CDR3 consists of 15 residues. Per the germline V gene, CDR1 is LNHNV and CDR2 is YYDKDF (reference sequence). Drawing the rest from reference TRBV15 and TRBJ1-2, the complete variable domain is DAMVIQNPRYQVTQFGKPVTLSCSQTLNHNVMYWYQQKSSQAPKLLFHYYDKDFNNEADTPDNFQSRRPNTSFCFLDIRSPGLGDTAMYLCATSRVPRGPREFHFGSGTRLTVV.

The genes are TRBV30 and TRBJ1-5; D perhaps matches TRBD1 (5 bases). CDR1 is GTSNPN, CDR2 SVGIG, per germline (reference sequence). This CDR3 contains 13 residues. Deletions cut 5 bases from V and 7 bases from J, with 15 bases between. This CDR3 reads CAWGGEGGQPQHF. The CDR3 bases are TGTGCCTGGGGGGGGGAGGGCGGCCAGCCCCAGCATTTT. Full variable domain (remainder filled in from reference TRBV30 and TRBJ1-5): SQTIHQWPATLVQPVGSPLSLECTVEGTSNPNLYWYRQAAGRGLQLLFYSVGIGQISSEVPQNLSASRPQDRQFILSSKKLLLSDSGFYLCAWGGEGGQPQHFGDGTRLSIL.

The chain links TRBV2 to TRBJ1-2, with 9 nucleotides matching TRBD1. The ends lost 8 bases at V and 8 bases at J; junction bases unmatched: 12. This CDR3 spans 14 amino acids. Germline V gene data show CDR1 as SNHLY and CDR2 as FYNNEI. DNA of the CDR3: TGTGCCAGCCTACGAAAGGACAGGGGATGGGGCTACACCTTC. Encoded protein: CASLRKDRGWGYTF.

V usage is TRBV12-5 and J usage is TRBJ2-3; TRBD1 is a possible D gene (7 bases). Trimming took off 6 bases at V and 2 bases at J, with 27 bases between the two ends. CDR1 and CDR2 (germline): LGHNT, FRNRAP. The CDR3 length is 19 residues. The CDR3, as DNA: TGTGCTAGTGGCACCTGGAACAGGGGACTCAAAGGGGACACAGATACGCAGTATTTT. Protein product: CASGTWNRGLKGDTDTQYF.

J is TRBJ1-5 and V is TRBV19, with D hard to call. CDR1 and CDR2 (germline): LNHDA, SQIVND (reference sequence). V lost 3 bases and J 5 bases, leaving 8 bases between the germline ends. The CDR3 totals 13 residues. CDR3 residues: CASSIFGDQPQHF. CDR3 DNA sequence: TGTGCCAGTAGTATTTTTGGAGATCAGCCCCAGCATTTT.

As regards this clone: Other nucleotide sequences in the sample specify the same CDR3. This chain links TRBV15 with TRBJ1-1; D not resolved. Trimming left V 0 bases short and J 1 base short, with 6 bases between. From germline, CDR1 is LNHNV and CDR2 YYDKDF (reference sequence). The CDR3 runs 14 residues. The CDR3 here is CATSRDRGNTEAFF. CDR3 DNA: TGTGCCACCAGCAGAGATCGAGGGAACACTGAAGCTTTCTTT.

V usage is TRBV28 and J usage is TRBJ1-2; the D is unclear. V lost 3 bases and J 8 bases, leaving 13 bases between the germline ends. This CDR3 is 13 amino acids long. CDR1 is MDHEN, CDR2 SYDVKM, per germline. The CDR3 protein is CASSFGGSAGYTF. CDR3 nucleotide sequence: TGTGCCAGCAGTTTTGGAGGGTCGGCAGGCTACACCTTC.

The chain is built from TRBV19 and TRBJ1-5; D might be TRBD1 (6 bases). The V gene's germline CDR1 is LNHDA and CDR2 SQIVND (reference sequence). The CDR3 is 15 residues long. The V end lost 4 bases, the J end lost 0 bases, and 10 bases lay between the germline ends. The CDR3 protein is CASSTGDYSNQPQHF. CDR3 in DNA: TGTGCCAGTAGTACAGGGGATTATAGCAATCAGCCCCAGCATTTT.

DNA of the CDR3: TGTGCCATCAGTGACGACAGGGTGTCTAATGAAAAACTGTTTTTT. It yields the protein CAISDDRVSNEKLFF. The chain has TRBV10-3 and TRBJ1-4; TRBD1 matches 7 bases. Trimming took 3 bases from V and 3 from J; bases not matched to a gene: 4. This CDR3 region has 15 residues. Germline-derived CDR1 and CDR2 are ENHRY and SYGVKD.

The rearrangement uses TRBV7-6 and TRBJ2-7; 7 bases map to TRBD1. The CDR3 spans 14 residues. CDR1 SGHVS and CDR2 FNYEAQ come from the germline V gene. V shed 4 bases, J shed 4 bases, and the junction held 7 bases outside the gene matches. CDR3 DNA: TGTGCCAGCAGCTCCCAGGGCAGGGGGTACGAGCAGTACTTC. It is translated as CASSSQGRGYEQYF.

The rearrangement links TRBV6-6 to TRBJ2-7, with a weak D call TRBD1 (5 bases). The germline gives CDR1 MNHNY, CDR2 SVGAGI (reference sequence). V was trimmed by 4 bases and J by 6 bases, leaving 10 bases between them. The CDR3 has 12 residues. As DNA, the CDR3 is TGTGCCAGCAGTTGGCAGGGCCCCGAGCAGTACTTC. This sequence encodes CASSWQGPEQYF.

J is TRBJ1-2 and V is TRBV11-2; D remains unclear. This CDR3 has 14 residues. Germline V lookup: CDR1 SGHAT, CDR2 FQNNGV. Trimming removed 5 bases from V and 4 bases from J, with 14 bases in between. The CDR3 is CASSPSGGSYGYTF. The CDR3 nucleotides are TGTGCCAGCAGCCCCTCGGGAGGGAGCTATGGCTACACCTTC.

This clone has just a few counts. The V gene is TRBV18, the J gene TRBJ1-3; D might be TRBD1 (5 bases). Germline assignment: CDR1 KGHSH and CDR2 LQKENI. This CDR3 region has 16 residues. V shed 3 bases and J shed 2 bases, with 14 bases lying between them. In DNA, the CDR3 is TGTGCCAGCTCACCGCCGCTCGGGGGACCTGGAAACACCATATATTTT. This codes for CASSPPLGGPGNTIYF.

The V gene is TRBV7-9, the J gene TRBJ1-6; 7 bases align to TRBD1. V shed 2 bases and J 6 bases; nucleotides not matched to a gene: 4. Germline loops: CDR1 SEHNR, CDR2 FQNEAQ (reference sequence). The CDR3 length is 15 residues. The CDR3 DNA reads as TGTGCCAGCAGCTTAACCCAGGGGGGTAATTCACCCCTCCACTTT. Translated: CASSLTQGGNSPLHF.

In its sample, this clone was seen once. The J gene is TRBJ1-1, the V gene TRBV9; D is ambiguous. CDR3 size: 15 residues. The V end lost 3 bases, the J end lost 6 bases, and 18 bases lay between the germline ends. The germline CDR1 and CDR2 sequences are SGDLS and YYNGEE. The CDR3 region has the DNA TGTGCCAGCAGCGCGACGGGTTATACCTACGCTGAAGCTTTCTTT. Its protein product is CASSATGYTYAEAFF.